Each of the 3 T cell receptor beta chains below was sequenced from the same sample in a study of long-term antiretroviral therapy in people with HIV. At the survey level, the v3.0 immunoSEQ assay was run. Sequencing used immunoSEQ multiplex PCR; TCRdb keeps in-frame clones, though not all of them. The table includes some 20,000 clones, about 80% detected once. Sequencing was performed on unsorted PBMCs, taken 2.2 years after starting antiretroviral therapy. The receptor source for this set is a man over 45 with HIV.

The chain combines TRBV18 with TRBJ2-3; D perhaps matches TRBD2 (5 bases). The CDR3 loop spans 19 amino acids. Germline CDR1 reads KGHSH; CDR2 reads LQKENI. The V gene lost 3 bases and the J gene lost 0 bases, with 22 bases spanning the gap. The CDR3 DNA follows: TGTGCCAGCTCACCGTCCTCCGGGAACTACTTATCTAGCACAGATACGCAGTATTTT. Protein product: CASSPSSGNYLSSTDTQYF.

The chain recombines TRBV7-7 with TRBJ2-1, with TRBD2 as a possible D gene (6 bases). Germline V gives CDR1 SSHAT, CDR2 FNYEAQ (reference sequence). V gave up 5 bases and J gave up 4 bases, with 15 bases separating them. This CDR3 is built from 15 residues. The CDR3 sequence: CASSRRAGTYNEQFF. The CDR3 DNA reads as TGTGCCAGCAGCAGACGGGCGGGAACATACAATGAGCAGTTCTTC. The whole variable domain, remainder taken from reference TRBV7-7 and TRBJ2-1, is GAGVSQSPRYKVTKRGQDVTLRCDPISSHATLYWYQQALGQGPEFLTYFNYEAQPDKSGLPSDRFSAERPEGSISTLTIQRTEQRDSAMYRCASSRRAGTYNEQFFGPGTRLTVL.

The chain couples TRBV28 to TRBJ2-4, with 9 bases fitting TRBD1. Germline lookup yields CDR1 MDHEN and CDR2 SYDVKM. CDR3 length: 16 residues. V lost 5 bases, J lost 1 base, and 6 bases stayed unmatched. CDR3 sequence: CASSPYRGLAKNIQYF. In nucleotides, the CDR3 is TGTGCCAGCAGTCCATACAGGGGGCTCGCCAAAAACATTCAGTACTTC.